The 26 T cell receptor beta chains below were found in one sample sequenced in a study of cytomegalovirus exposure and HLA in healthy donors. The PCR used 60 Vbeta and 13 Jbeta primers. Sequencing used immunoSEQ multiplex PCR; TCRdb keeps in-frame clones, though not all of them. The sample shows fewer than 85,000 clones, and roughly an eighth sits with its ten largest clones. The sequencing input was PBMCs. The source is a man aged 50 to 59 in good health and CMV-seropositive.

The chain employs TRBV7-9 and TRBJ2-6; 12 bases line up with TRBD2. Unmatched junction bases numbered 5, after V lost 5 bases and J lost 3 bases. CDR1 SEHNR and CDR2 FQNEAQ come from the germline V gene (reference sequence). The CDR3 totals 17 residues. CDR3 amino acids: CASSRLAGDGGANVLTF. The CDR3 coding sequence is TGTGCCAGCAGCAGACTAGCGGGAGACGGTGGGGCCAACGTCCTGACTTTC.

This sequence joins TRBV6-1 and TRBJ1-1, with TRBD1 matching over 7 bases. The CDR3 loop spans 15 amino acids. CDR1 and CDR2 from the germline V gene are MNHNS and SASEGT. J gave up 8 bases and V 6 bases, and 15 bases lay outside the gene matches. As DNA, the CDR3 is TGTGCCAGCAGGGCAGGGGGTGGGCGGAATGACGAAGCTTTCTTT. Its translation: CASRAGGGRNDEAFF.

Details on this clone: Other nucleotide sequences in the sample specify the same CDR3. The chain uses TRBV5-6 and TRBJ1-1; D is uncertain. Looked up from germline, CDR1 is SGHDT and CDR2 is YYEEEE. CDR3 length: 13 amino acids. Trimming cost V 2 bases and J 5 bases, with 10 bases left between them. As DNA, the CDR3 is TGTGCCAGCAGCTTAGGACCGGGGACTGAAGCTTTCTTT. This gives the protein CASSLGPGTEAFF.

The chain uses TRBV19 and TRBJ2-1; a weak D match, TRBD2 (7 bases). The CDR3 is 15 amino acids. Germline V gives CDR1 LNHDA, CDR2 SQIVND (reference sequence). The germline V and J ends were trimmed by 4 bases and 7 bases, with 17 bases remaining between them. CDR3 in DNA: TGTGCCAGTAGTAGCGGGGGCCCGCTAAGGAATGAGCAGTTCTTC. Translated, it gives CASSSGGPLRNEQFF.

The chain has TRBV11-2 and TRBJ2-5; 9 nucleotides line up with TRBD2. The V and J ends lost 1 base and 4 bases, in that order; junction bases with no gene match: 10. The CDR3 length is 17 residues. Per germline, CDR1 SGHAT and CDR2 FQNNGV. In nucleotides, the CDR3 is TGTGCCAGCAGCTTAGGGGGGGCTAGCGGGACGTCAGAGACCCAGTACTTC. Residues: CASSLGGASGTSETQYF.

This chain uses TRBV5-1 with TRBJ2-7; D is uncertain. Germline V gene data show CDR1 as SGHRS and CDR2 as YFSETQ. This CDR3 spans 14 amino acids. V was pared by 1 base and J by 2 bases, with 10 bases between. In nucleotides, the CDR3 is TGCGCCAGCAGCTTGTACGGAGACCCCTACGAGCAGTACTTC. As protein: CASSLYGDPYEQYF. The variable domain in full, completed from reference TRBV5-1 and TRBJ2-7, reads KAGVTQTPRYLIKTRGQQVTLSCSPISGHRSVSWYQQTPGQGLQFLFEYFSETQRNKGNFPGRFSGRQFSNSRSEMNVSTLELGDSALYLCASSLYGDPYEQYFGPGTRLTVT.

The chain uses TRBV30 and TRBJ2-7, with 7 bases fitting TRBD2. Germline assignment: CDR1 GTSNPN and CDR2 SVGIG (reference sequence). CDR3 length: 13 amino acids. The V segment lost 2 bases and the J segment 9 bases; nucleotides outside the gene matches: 10. The CDR3 loop reads CAWSRPGGLWQYV. DNA of the CDR3: TGTGCCTGGAGTAGACCGGGAGGCCTGTGGCAGTACGTC.

V gene TRBV12-5 combines with J gene TRBJ1-5; TRBD1 might be the D (6 bases). V gave up 2 bases and J gave up 1 base, with 12 bases separating them. The CDR3 extends over 16 amino acids. Germline V gene data show CDR1 as LGHNT and CDR2 as FRNRAP. CDR3: CASGLRDTGSNQPQHF. The CDR3 region has the DNA TGTGCTAGTGGTTTGCGGGACACCGGGAGCAATCAGCCCCAGCATTTT. Filled out from reference TRBV12-5 and TRBJ1-5, the complete variable domain reads DARVTQTPRHKVTEMGQEVTMRCQPILGHNTVFWYRQTMMQGLELLAYFRNRAPLDDSGMPKDRFSAEMPDATLATLKIQPSEPRDSAVYFCASGLRDTGSNQPQHFGDGTRLSIL.

The chain employs TRBV4-1 and TRBJ2-5; 11 nucleotides line up with TRBD2. V was pared by 1 base and J by 1 base, with 5 bases of the junction left unmatched. The CDR3 runs 17 residues. Germline V gives CDR1 MGHRA, CDR2 YSYEKL. CDR3 DNA: TGCGCCAGCAGCCAAGTGAGACTAGCGGGGACCCAAGAGACCCAGTACTTC. This codes for CASSQVRLAGTQETQYF.

The chain links TRBV5-1 to TRBJ1-4, with no clear D. Trimming cost V 2 bases and J 12 bases, with 11 bases left between them. The CDR3 contains 12 residues. From germline, CDR1 is SGHRS and CDR2 YFSETQ. CDR3 region: CASSLDGYELFF. The CDR3 bases are TGCGCCAGCAGCTTAGACGGGTATGAACTGTTTTTT.

This chain connects TRBV19 to TRBJ2-7, with D maybe TRBD1 (5 bases). In germline, CDR1 is LNHDA, CDR2 SQIVND (reference sequence). Between the trimmed V and J ends, which lost 3 bases and 2 bases, there was a span of 8 bases. The CDR3 covers 13 residues. CDR3 protein: CASSIRVTYEQYF. The CDR3 nucleotides read TGTGCCAGTAGTATCAGGGTTACCTACGAGCAGTACTTC. Variable domain in full (rest from reference TRBV19 and TRBJ2-7): DGGITQSPKYLFRKEGQNVTLSCEQNLNHDAMYWYRQDPGQGLRLIYYSQIVNDFQKGDIAEGYSVSREKKESFPLTVTSAQKNPTAFYLCASSIRVTYEQYFGPGTRLTVT.

The chain joins TRBV5-6 to TRBJ2-5; tentatively, D is TRBD2 (5 bases). Germline CDR1 SGHDT, CDR2 YYEEEE. This CDR3 comprises 14 residues. V was cut by 1 base and J by 5 bases, with 12 bases left in between. CDR3 residues: CASSLSEGGETQYF. Written as DNA, the CDR3 is TGTGCCAGCAGCTTGTCCGAGGGTGGCGAGACCCAGTACTTC.

The chain recombines TRBV6-1 with TRBJ2-5; 8 bases fit TRBD1. The germline V gene encodes CDR1 MNHNS and CDR2 SASEGT. The CDR3 covers 15 residues. V lost 4 bases, J lost 4 bases, and 8 bases stayed unmatched. The CDR3 sequence: CASSGQGAMGETQYF. In DNA form, the CDR3 reads TGTGCCAGCAGTGGCCAGGGGGCGATGGGAGAGACCCAGTACTTC.

The rearrangement links TRBV6-6 to TRBJ1-2; D is unclear. The CDR3 has 16 residues. V lost 2 bases, J lost 5 bases, and 18 bases lay in between. In germline, CDR1 is MNHNY, CDR2 SVGAGI (reference sequence). The CDR3 is CASSYPSGEGPYGYTF. The CDR3 bases are TGTGCCAGCAGTTACCCGAGCGGGGAAGGTCCTTATGGCTACACCTTC.

This sequence joins TRBV10-3 and TRBJ1-2, with 7 bases identical to TRBD1. With V trimmed by 6 bases and J by 6 bases, 4 bases remained unmatched. CDR3 length equals 12 residues. Germline-derived CDR1 and CDR2 are ENHRY and SYGVKD. CDR3 loop: CAIRGTVDGYTF. As DNA, the CDR3 is TGTGCCATCAGAGGGACAGTCGATGGCTACACCTTC.

The V and J genes are TRBV5-1 and TRBJ2-1; TRBD2 matches 15 bases. The germline V gene encodes CDR1 SGHRS and CDR2 YFSETQ. V shed 2 bases, J shed 5 bases, and the junction held 2 bases outside the gene matches. The CDR3 runs 16 residues. This CDR3 is CASSLRTSGRDNEQFF. The CDR3, as DNA: TGCGCCAGCAGCTTACGGACTAGCGGGAGGGACAATGAGCAGTTCTTC.

The chain employs TRBV7-3 and TRBJ1-6, with 8 nucleotides matching TRBD1. V lost 5 bases and J lost 8; bases outside the gene matches: 5. In germline, CDR1 is SGHTA, CDR2 FQGTGA. The CDR3 is 14 amino acids. The chain's CDR3 is CASSHAGGDSPLHF. CDR3 DNA sequence: TGTGCCAGCAGCCACGCAGGGGGCGATTCACCCCTCCACTTT.

V gene TRBV10-3 combines with J gene TRBJ1-3; D is possibly TRBD1 (5 bases). Per germline, CDR1 ENHRY and CDR2 SYGVKD. The CDR3 has 14 residues. V was pared by 9 bases and J by 0 bases, with 12 bases between. CDR3 sequence (DNA): TGTGCCATTGGGGGGGGGAACTCTGGAAACACCATATATTTT. It encodes CAIGGGNSGNTIYF.

In the case of this clone: The limits of the CDR3 on the DNA are not certain, so only TCRdb's listed CDR3 is given. This chain joins TRBV6-6 and TRBJ1-2; the table's D call, TRBD1, has no DNA check behind it. The germline V gene has CDR1 MNHNY and CDR2 SVGAGI (reference sequence). The length of the CDR3 is 16 amino acids, counting both ends. The CDR3 region is CASSSSGAGGASGYTF.

The chain links TRBV7-3 to TRBJ2-7, with D possibly matching TRBD1 (6 bases). This CDR3 region has 11 residues. V lost 10 bases and J lost 6, with 13 bases in between. Germline-derived CDR1 and CDR2 are SGHTA and FQGTGA. CDR3 amino acids: CAIPLGGEQYV. For the CDR3, the DNA is TGTGCCATCCCCCTAGGGGGCGAGCAGTACGTC.

The genes are TRBV9 and TRBJ1-2, with TRBD1 identical over 8 bases. V lost 0 bases and J lost 3; bases outside the gene matches: 4. Germline CDR1 and CDR2: SGDLS and YYNGEE. The CDR3 contains 15 residues. CDR3 sequence reads: CASSVEQGEDYGYTF. CDR3 sequence (DNA): TGTGCCAGCAGCGTAGAACAGGGGGAAGACTATGGCTACACCTTC.

On this clone: Germline is not matched at one junction end, which may reflect a read error. J is TRBJ1-5 and V is TRBV2; 7 nucleotides align to TRBD1. CDR3 size: 17 residues. The V gene's germline CDR1 is SNHLY and CDR2 FYNNEI. The DNA for the CDR3 is TGTGCCAGCAGCGAAGACAGGGTCCCAAATAGCAATCAGCCCCAGCATTTT. Translated: CASSEDRVPNSNQPQHF.

The chain couples TRBV5-6 to TRBJ2-7; 7 nucleotides line up with TRBD1. Germline CDR1 and CDR2: SGHDT and YYEEEE. Trimming removed 3 bases from V and 3 bases from J; junction bases left unmatched: 12. The CDR3 runs 16 residues. The CDR3 bases are TGTGCCAGCAGCTGGGATGGGGACAGTTATTTCTACGAGCAGTACTTC. Protein product: CASSWDGDSYFYEQYF.

The chain links TRBV10-2 to TRBJ2-7; 11 bases match TRBD2. J was trimmed by 6 bases and V by 10 bases; bases with no gene match: 8. This CDR3 is 13 amino acids long. Per the germline V gene, CDR1 is WSHSY and CDR2 is SAAADI. The CDR3 DNA reads TGCGCCACCCAACTAGCGGGAGTTGGCGAGCAGTACTTC. It yields the protein CATQLAGVGEQYF.

The chain has TRBV2 and TRBJ1-6; D remains unclear. V lost 7 bases and J lost 6, with 13 bases in between. Germline CDR1 reads SNHLY; CDR2 reads FYNNEI. This CDR3 has 14 amino acids. The CDR3, as DNA: TGTGCCAGCACGACGGGTAGTTCTAATTCACCCCTCCACTTT. Amino acid sequence: CASTTGSSNSPLHF.

With respect to this clone: The same CDR3 can be traced to other DNA sequences in this sample. This sequence joins TRBV6-5 and TRBJ2-2; a weak D match, TRBD2 (7 bases). This CDR3 has 15 amino acids. Germline V lookup: CDR1 MNHEY, CDR2 SVGAGI. V shed 10 bases and J shed 3 bases, with 18 bases lying between them. Written as DNA, the CDR3 is TGTGCCACCAAGGGGGGGGAAGGGGACACCGGGGAGCTGTTTTTT. This codes for CATKGGEGDTGELFF.